The 6 T cell receptor beta chains in this list originate from one sample, sequenced in a study of T-cell memory formation after mild COVID-19. TCRdb called the 5' RACE reads again in MiXCR, with one record for every CDR3 protein. The data hold about 560,000 distinct CDR3 sequences, with about 20% observed a single time. Sample: PBMCs or a T cell subset sorted from them (not recorded which). These TCRs come from an adult woman who had mild COVID-19 (a few samples of this study predate the infection). Cell type and time point are not known.

This clonotype showed up many times. This sequence joins TRBV7-9 and TRBJ2-7; perhaps TRBD1 as D (5 bases). Trimming removed 2 bases from V and 5 bases from J, with 7 bases in between. This CDR3 region has 12 residues. Germline-derived CDR1 and CDR2 are SEHNR and FQNEAQ (reference sequence). This CDR3 reads CASSLQGDEQYF. Written as DNA, the CDR3 is TGTGCCAGCAGCTTACAGGGTGACGAGCAGTACTTC.

This chain links TRBV7-8 with TRBJ2-1; D tentatively reads TRBD1 or TRBD2 (5 bases each). The germline V gene encodes CDR1 SGHVS and CDR2 FQNEAQ. The CDR3 is 15 amino acids. V lost 5 bases and J 9 bases, leaving 20 bases between the germline ends. Here the CDR3 reads CASSPGAGWSGEQFF. In DNA form, the CDR3 reads TGTGCCAGCAGCCCCGGGGCAGGCTGGAGTGGTGAGCAGTTCTTC.

V gene TRBV19 combines with J gene TRBJ1-1, with D perhaps matching TRBD1 (6 bases). V was trimmed by 8 bases and J by 3 bases, leaving 16 bases between them. Germline V gives CDR1 LNHDA, CDR2 SQIVND (reference sequence). The CDR3 is 14 residues long. Written as DNA, the CDR3 is TGTGCCAGTCACAGCACAGGGCTACACACTGAAGCTTTCTTT. Amino acid sequence: CASHSTGLHTEAFF. The complete variable domain, with remaining parts taken from reference TRBV19 and TRBJ1-1, reads DGGITQSPKYLFRKEGQNVTLSCEQNLNHDAMYWYRQDPGQGLRLIYYSQIVNDFQKGDIAEGYSVSREKKESFPLTVTSAQKNPTAFYLCASHSTGLHTEAFFGQGTRLTVV.

This sequence joins TRBV7-6 and TRBJ2-3; 9 nucleotides agree with TRBD2. After removal of 3 bases from V and 6 bases from J, the junction contained 7 bases not matched to a gene. This CDR3 region has 15 residues. In germline, CDR1 is SGHVS, CDR2 FNYEAQ. CDR3: CASSFSSGASDTQYF. The CDR3 region has the DNA TGTGCCAGCAGCTTTTCTAGCGGGGCCTCGGATACGCAGTATTTT.

The rearrangement links TRBV21-1 to TRBJ2-4. TRBV21-1 is recorded as a pseudogene. The CDR3 extends over 14 amino acids. This chain's CDR3 is CASSKAGAKNIQYF. CDR3 bases: TGTGCCAGCAGCAAAGCGGGTGCCAAAAACATTCAGTACTTC.

This clonotype was detected only a few times. The rearrangement joins TRBV4-1 to TRBJ2-1; TRBD2 matches at 8 bases. The CDR3 loop spans 15 amino acids. With V trimmed by 0 bases and J by 7 bases, 5 bases remained unmatched. CDR1 MGHRA and CDR2 YSYEKL come from the germline V gene. The CDR3 sequence: CASSQDLAGGNEQFF. CDR3 coding DNA: TGCGCCAGCAGCCAAGATCTGGCGGGGGGAAATGAGCAGTTCTTC.